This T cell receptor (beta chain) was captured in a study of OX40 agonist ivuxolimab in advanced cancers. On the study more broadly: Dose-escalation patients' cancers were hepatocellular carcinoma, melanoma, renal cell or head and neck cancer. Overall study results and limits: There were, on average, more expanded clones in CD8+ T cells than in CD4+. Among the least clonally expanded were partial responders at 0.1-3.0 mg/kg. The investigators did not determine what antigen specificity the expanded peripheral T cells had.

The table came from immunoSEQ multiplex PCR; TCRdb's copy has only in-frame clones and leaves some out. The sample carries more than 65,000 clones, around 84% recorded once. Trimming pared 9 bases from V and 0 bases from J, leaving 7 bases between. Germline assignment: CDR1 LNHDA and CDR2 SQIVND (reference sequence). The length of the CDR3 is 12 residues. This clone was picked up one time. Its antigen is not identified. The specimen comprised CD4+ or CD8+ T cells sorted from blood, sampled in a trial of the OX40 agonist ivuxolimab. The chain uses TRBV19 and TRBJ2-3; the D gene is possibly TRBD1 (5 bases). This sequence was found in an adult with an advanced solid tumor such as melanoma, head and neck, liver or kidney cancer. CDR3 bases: TGTGCCAGCAGACAGAGCACAGATACGCAGTATTTT. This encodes CASRQSTDTQYF.